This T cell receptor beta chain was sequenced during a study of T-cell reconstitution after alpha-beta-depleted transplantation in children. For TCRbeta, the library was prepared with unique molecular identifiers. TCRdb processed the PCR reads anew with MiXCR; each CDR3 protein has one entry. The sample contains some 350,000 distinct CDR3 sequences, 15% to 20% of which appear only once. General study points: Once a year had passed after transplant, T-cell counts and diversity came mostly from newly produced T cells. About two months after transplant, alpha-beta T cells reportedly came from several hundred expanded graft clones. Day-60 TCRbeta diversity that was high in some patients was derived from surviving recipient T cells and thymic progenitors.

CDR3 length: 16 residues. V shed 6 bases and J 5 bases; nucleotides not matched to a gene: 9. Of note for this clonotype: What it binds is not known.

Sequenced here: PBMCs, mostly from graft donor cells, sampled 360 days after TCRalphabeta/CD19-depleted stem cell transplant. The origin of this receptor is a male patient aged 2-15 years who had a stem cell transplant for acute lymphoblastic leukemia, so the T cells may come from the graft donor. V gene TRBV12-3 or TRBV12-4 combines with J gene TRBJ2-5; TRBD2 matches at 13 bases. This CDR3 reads CASSHGLAGVNETQYF. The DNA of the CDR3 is TGTGCCAGCAGCCATGGACTAGCGGGAGTTAATGAGACCCAGTACTTC.